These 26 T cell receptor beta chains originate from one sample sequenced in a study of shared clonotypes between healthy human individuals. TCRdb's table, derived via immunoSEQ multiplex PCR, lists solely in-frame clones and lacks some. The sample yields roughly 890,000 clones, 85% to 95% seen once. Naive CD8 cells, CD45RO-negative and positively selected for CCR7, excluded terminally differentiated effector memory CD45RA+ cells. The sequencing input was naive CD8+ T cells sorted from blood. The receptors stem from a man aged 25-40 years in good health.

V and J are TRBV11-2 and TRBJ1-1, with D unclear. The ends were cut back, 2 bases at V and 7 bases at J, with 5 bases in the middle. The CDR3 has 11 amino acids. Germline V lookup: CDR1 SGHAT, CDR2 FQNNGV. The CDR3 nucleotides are TGTGCCAGCAGCTTAAGTGGTGAAGCTTTCTTT. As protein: CASSLSGEAFF.

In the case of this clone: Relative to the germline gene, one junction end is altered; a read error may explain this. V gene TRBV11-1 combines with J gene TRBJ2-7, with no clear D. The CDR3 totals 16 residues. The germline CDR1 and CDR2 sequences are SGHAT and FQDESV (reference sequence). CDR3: CASSPHAEKGPLSVCF. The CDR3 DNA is TGTGCCAGCAGCCCCCACGCTGAGAAGGGCCCTCTCTCAGTATGCTTC.

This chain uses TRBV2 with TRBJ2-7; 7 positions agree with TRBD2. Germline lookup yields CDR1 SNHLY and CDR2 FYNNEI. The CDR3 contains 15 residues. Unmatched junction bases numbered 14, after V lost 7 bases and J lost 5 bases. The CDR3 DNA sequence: TGTGCCAGCACCCTCTCACTAGCGAGCAACAACGAGCAGTACTTC. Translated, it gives CASTLSLASNNEQYF.

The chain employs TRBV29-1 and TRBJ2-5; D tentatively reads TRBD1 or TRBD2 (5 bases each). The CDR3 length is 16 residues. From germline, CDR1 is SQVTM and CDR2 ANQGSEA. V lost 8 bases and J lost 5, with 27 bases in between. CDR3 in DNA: TGCAGCACCAAAAAGGGACCCCGAATGCCGTACGAGACCCAGTACTTC. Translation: CSTKKGPRMPYETQYF.

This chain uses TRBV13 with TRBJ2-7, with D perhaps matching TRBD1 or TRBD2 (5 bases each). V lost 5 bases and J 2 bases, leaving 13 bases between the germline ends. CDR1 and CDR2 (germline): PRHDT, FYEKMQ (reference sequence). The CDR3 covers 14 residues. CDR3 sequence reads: CASSHPGDPYEQYF. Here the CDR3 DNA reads TGTGCCAGCAGCCATCCTGGGGACCCCTACGAGCAGTACTTC. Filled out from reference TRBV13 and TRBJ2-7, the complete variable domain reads AAGVIQSPRHLIKEKRETATLKCYPIPRHDTVYWYQQGPGQDPQFLISFYEKMQSDKGSIPDRFSAQQFSDYHSELNMSSLELGDSALYFCASSHPGDPYEQYFGPGTRLTVT.

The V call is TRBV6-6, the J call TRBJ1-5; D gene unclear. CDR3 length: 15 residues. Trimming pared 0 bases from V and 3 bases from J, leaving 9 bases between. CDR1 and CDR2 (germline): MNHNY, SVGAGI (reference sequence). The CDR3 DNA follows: TGTGCCAGCAGTTACTCGAATCCGAACAATCAGCCCCAGCATTTT. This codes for CASSYSNPNNQPQHF.

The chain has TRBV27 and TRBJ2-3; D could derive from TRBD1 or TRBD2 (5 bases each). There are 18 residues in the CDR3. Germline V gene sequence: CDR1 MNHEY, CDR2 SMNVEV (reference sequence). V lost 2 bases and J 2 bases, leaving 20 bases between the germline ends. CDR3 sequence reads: CASSLVWGSVWDTDTQYF. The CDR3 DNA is TGTGCCAGCAGTTTAGTCTGGGGGTCGGTTTGGGACACAGATACGCAGTATTTT.

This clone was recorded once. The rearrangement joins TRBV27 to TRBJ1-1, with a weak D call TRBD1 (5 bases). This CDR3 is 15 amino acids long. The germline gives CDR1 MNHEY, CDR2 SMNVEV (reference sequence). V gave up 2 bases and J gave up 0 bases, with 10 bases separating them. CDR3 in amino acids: CASSLGASMNTEAFF. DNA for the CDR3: TGTGCCAGCAGTTTAGGGGCAAGCATGAACACTGAAGCTTTCTTT.

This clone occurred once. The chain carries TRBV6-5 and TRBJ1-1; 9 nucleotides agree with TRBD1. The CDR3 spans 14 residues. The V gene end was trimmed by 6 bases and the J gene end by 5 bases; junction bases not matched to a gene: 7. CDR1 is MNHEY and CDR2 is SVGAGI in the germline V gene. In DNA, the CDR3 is TGTGCCAGCAGGTTGGGACAGGGCGGGACTGAAGCTTTCTTT. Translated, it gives CASRLGQGGTEAFF.

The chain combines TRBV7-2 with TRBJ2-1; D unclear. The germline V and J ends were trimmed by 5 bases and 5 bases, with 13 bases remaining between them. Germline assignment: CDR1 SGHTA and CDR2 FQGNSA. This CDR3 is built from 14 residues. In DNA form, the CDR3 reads TGTGCCAGCAGCCCCGCATCCGGGCACAATGAGCAGTTCTTC. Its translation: CASSPASGHNEQFF.

CDR3 sequence: CASSQRGDQPQHF. The DNA for the CDR3 is TGCGCCAGCAGCCAAAGAGGGGATCAGCCCCAGCATTTT. This sequence joins TRBV4-1 and TRBJ1-5; D might be TRBD1 (5 bases). Trimming removed 2 bases at V and 5 bases at J, with 7 bases between. CDR1 is MGHRA and CDR2 is YSYEKL in the germline V gene. This CDR3 has 13 residues.

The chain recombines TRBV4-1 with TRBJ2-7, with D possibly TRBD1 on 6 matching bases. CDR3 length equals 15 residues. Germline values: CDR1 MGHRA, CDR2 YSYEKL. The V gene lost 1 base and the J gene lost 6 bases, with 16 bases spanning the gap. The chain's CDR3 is CASSQGVSGTREQYF. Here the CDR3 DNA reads TGCGCCAGCAGCCAAGGGGTCTCCGGGACACGCGAGCAGTACTTC.

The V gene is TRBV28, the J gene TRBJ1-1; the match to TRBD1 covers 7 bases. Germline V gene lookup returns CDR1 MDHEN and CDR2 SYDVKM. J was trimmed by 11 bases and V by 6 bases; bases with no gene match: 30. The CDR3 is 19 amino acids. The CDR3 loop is CASSPSEGKGALFLISAFF. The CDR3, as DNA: TGTGCCAGCAGCCCCTCAGAAGGAAAGGGGGCGCTTTTTTTAATCTCGGCTTTCTTT.

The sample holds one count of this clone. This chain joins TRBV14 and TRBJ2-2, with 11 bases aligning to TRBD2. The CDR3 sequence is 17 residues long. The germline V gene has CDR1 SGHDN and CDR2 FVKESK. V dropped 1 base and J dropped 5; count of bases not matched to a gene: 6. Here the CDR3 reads CASSQARLAGLTGELFF. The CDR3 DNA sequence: TGTGCCAGCAGCCAAGCCCGACTAGCGGGGTTGACCGGGGAGCTGTTTTTT.

The CDR3 nucleotides read TGTGCCAGCAGCTCTATCTCCCGCCATTCCTACGAGCAGTACTTC. Amino acids: CASSSISRHSYEQYF. The rearrangement links TRBV7-2 to TRBJ2-7, with D unresolved. Germline assignment: CDR1 SGHTA and CDR2 FQGNSA. This CDR3 comprises 15 residues. Trimming shortened V by 4 bases and J by 1 base, and 14 bases separated the two germline ends.

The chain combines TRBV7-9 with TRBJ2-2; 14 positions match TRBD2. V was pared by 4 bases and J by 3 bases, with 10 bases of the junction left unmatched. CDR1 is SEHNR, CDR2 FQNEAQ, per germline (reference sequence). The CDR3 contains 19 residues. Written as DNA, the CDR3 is TGTGCCAGCAGCTCGCGACTAGCGGGAGGGAGGACTTACACCGGGGAGCTGTTTTTT. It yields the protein CASSSRLAGGRTYTGELFF.

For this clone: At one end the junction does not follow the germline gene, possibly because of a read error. CDR3 sequence (DNA): TGCGCGGAGGCGCGGCAAGAGACCCAGTACTTC. This codes for CAEARQETQYF. The rearrangement links TRBV19 to TRBJ2-5; D perhaps matches TRBD2 (5 bases). Germline CDR1 LNHDA, CDR2 SQIVND (reference sequence). This CDR3 is built from 11 residues.

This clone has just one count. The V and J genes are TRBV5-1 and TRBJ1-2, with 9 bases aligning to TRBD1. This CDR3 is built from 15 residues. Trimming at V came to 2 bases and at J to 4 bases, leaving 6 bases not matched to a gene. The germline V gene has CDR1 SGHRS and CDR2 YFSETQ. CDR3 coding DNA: TGCGCCAGCAGCTTTCCCGGGACAGGGCCCTATGGCTACACCTTC. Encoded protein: CASSFPGTGPYGYTF. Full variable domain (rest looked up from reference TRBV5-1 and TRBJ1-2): KAGVTQTPRYLIKTRGQQVTLSCSPISGHRSVSWYQQTPGQGLQFLFEYFSETQRNKGNFPGRFSGRQFSNSRSEMNVSTLELGDSALYLCASSFPGTGPYGYTFGSGTRLTVV.

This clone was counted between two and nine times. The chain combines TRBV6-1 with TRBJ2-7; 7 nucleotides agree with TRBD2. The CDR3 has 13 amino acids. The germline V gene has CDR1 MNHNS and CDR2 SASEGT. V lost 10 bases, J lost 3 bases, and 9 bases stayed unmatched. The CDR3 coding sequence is TGTGCCACCCGCCCGTCGGGAGGCTACGAGCAGTACTTC. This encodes CATRPSGGYEQYF.

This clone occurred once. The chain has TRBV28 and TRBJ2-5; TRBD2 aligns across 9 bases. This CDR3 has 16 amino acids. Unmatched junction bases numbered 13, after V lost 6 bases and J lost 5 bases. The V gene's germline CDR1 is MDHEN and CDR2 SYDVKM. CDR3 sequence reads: CASSQSGLAGRETQYF. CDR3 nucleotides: TGTGCCAGCAGCCAGAGCGGGCTAGCGGGGAGGGAGACCCAGTACTTC.

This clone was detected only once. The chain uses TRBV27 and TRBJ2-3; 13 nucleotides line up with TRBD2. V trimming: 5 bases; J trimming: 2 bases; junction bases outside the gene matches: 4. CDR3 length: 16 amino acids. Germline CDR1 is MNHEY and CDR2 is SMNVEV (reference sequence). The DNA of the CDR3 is TGTGCCAGCAGTCTAGGGACTAGCGGGAACACAGATACGCAGTATTTT. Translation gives CASSLGTSGNTDTQYF.

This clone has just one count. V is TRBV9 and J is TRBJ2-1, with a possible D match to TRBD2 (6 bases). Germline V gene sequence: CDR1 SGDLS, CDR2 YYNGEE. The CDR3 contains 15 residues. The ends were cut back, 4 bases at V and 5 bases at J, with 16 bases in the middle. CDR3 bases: TGTGCCAGCAGCTTGCGACTAGGAGTTCACAATGAGCAGTTCTTC. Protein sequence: CASSLRLGVHNEQFF.

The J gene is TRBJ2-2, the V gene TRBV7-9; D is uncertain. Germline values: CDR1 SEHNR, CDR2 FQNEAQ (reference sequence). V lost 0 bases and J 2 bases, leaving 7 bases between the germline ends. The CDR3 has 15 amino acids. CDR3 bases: TGTGCCAGCAGCTTAGCTAGCAACAACACCGGGGAGCTGTTTTTT. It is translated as CASSLASNNTGELFF.

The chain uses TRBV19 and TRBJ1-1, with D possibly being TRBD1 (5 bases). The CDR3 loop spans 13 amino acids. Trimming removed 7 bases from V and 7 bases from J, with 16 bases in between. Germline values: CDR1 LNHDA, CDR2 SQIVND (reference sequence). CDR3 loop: CASTRQGRHEAFF. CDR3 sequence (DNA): TGTGCCAGTACTCGCCAGGGCCGCCATGAAGCTTTCTTT.

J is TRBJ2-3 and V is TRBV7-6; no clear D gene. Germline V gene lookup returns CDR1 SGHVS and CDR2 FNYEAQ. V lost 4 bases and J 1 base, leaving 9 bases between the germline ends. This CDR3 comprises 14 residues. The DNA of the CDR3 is TGTGCCAGCAGCTCCAGCCCACGCACAGATACGCAGTATTTT. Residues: CASSSSPRTDTQYF.

The CDR3 loop is CASSEYIQTDTQYF. The CDR3 bases are TGTGCCAGCAGTGAATATATTCAGACAGATACGCAGTATTTT. V gene TRBV25-1 combines with J gene TRBJ2-3; the D is unclear. The CDR3 covers 14 residues. Germline V gives CDR1 MGHDK, CDR2 SYGVNS. V lost 0 bases to trimming and J lost 3 bases, with 7 bases between them.